This section outlines one T cell receptor (beta chain) sequence together with its context. The method was immunoSEQ multiplex PCR; TCRdb's version includes in-frame clones alone and lacks a portion of them. In the table there are about 46,000 clones, around 83% of which are singletons. Participants were aged about 18 to 100 years from about two dozen US areas. Participants were placed into cohorts based on the clinical history they reported. Cohort 3 recovery required two negative PCRs, clearance, or symptom resolution. This sample is drawn from a study of blood T cell repertoires in COVID-19. The CDR3 runs 16 residues. The germline CDR1 and CDR2 sequences are SQVTM and ANQGSEA. V shed 4 bases and J shed 1 base, with 19 bases lying between them.

V is TRBV29-1 and J is TRBJ2-5; D possibly corresponds to TRBD1 (6 bases). This receptor was taken from a woman aged 45-65 years who had recovered from COVID-19. The sample was PBMCs or T cells enriched from blood (not recorded which). CDR3 coding DNA: TGCAGCGTTGCCCTTATACAGGGTGGGGGCCAAGAGACCCAGTACTTC. Translated: CSVALIQGGGQETQYF.